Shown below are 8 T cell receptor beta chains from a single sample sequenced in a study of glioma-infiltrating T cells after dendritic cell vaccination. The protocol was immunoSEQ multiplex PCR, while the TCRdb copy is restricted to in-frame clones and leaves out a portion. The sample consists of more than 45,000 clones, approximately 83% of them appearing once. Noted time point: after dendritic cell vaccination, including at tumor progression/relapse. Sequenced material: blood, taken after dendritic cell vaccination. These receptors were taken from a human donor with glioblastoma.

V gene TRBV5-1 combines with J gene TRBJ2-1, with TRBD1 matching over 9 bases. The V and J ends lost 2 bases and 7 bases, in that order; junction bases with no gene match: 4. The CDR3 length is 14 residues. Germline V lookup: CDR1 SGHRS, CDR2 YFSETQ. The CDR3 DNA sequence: TGCGCCAGCAGCTTAAGACAGGGGGGAAATGAGCAGTTCTTC. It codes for CASSLRQGGNEQFF.

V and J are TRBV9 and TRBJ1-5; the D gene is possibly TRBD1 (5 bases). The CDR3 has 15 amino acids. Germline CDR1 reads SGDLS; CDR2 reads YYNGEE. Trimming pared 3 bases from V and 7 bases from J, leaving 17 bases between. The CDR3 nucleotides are TGTGCCAGCAGCGCCGGGAGCAGGGAGGAGCAGCCCCAGCATTTT. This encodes CASSAGSREEQPQHF.

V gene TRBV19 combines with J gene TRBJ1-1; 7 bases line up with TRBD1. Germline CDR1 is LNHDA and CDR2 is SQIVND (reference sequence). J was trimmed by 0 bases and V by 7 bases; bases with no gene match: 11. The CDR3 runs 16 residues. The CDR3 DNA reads TGTGCCAGTACCTCCGACAGGGCGTTAGTGAACACTGAAGCTTTCTTT. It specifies CASTSDRALVNTEAFF.

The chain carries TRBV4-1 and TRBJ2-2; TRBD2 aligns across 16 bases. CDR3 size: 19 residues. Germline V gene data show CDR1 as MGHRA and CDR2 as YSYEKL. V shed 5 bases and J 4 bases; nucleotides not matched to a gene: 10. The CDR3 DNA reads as TGCGCCAGCAGCACACCGGGACTAGCGGGGGGGCCGGGCACCGGGGAGCTGTTTTTT. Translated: CASSTPGLAGGPGTGELFF.

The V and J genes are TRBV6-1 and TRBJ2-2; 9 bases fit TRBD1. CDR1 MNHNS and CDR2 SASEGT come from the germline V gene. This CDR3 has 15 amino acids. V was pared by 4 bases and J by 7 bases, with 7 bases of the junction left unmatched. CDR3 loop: CASSARQGGDGELFF. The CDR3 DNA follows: TGTGCCAGCAGTGCCCGACAGGGGGGCGACGGGGAGCTGTTTTTT.

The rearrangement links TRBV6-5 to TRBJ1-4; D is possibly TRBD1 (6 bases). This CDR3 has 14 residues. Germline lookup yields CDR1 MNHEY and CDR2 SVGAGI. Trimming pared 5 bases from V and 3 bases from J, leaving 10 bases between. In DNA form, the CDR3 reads TGTGCCAGCAGTGTGACAGGACCTAATGAAAAACTGTTTTTT. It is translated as CASSVTGPNEKLFF.

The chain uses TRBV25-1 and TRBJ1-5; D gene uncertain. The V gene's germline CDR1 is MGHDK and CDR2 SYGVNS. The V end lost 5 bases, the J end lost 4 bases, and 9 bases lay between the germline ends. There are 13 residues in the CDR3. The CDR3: CASSWAGNQPQHF. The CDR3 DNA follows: TGTGCCAGCAGTTGGGCGGGAAATCAGCCCCAGCATTTT. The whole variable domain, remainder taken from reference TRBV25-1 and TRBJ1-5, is EADIYQTPRYLVIGTGKKITLECSQTMGHDKMYWYQQDPGMELHLIHYSYGVNSTEKGDLSSESTVSRIRTEHFPLTLESARPSHTSQYLCASSWAGNQPQHFGDGTRLSIL.

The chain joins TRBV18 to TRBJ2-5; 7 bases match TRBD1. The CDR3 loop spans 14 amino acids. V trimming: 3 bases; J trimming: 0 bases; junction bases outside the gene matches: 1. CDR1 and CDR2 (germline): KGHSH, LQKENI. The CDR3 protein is CASSPGTDQETQYF. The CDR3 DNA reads TGTGCCAGCTCACCCGGGACAGACCAAGAGACCCAGTACTTC.